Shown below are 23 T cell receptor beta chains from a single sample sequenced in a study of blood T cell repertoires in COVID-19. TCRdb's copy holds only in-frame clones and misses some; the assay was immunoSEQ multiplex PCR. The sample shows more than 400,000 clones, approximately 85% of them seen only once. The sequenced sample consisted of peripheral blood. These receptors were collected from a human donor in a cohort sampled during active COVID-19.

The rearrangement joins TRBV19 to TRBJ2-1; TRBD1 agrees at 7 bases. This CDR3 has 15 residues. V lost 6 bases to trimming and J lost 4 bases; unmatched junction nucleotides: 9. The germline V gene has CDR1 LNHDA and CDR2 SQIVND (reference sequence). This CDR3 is CASRVQGILYNEQFF. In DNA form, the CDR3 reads TGTGCCAGTAGGGTACAGGGGATACTTTACAATGAGCAGTTCTTC. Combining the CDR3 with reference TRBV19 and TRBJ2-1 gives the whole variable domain DGGITQSPKYLFRKEGQNVTLSCEQNLNHDAMYWYRQDPGQGLRLIYYSQIVNDFQKGDIAEGYSVSREKKESFPLTVTSAQKNPTAFYLCASRVQGILYNEQFFGPGTRLTVL.

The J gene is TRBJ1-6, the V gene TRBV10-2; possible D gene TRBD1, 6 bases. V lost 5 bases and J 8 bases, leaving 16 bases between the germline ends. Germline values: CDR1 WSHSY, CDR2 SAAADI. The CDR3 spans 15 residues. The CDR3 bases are TGCGCCAGCAGTCTATGGGGGCGCGAGGATTCACCCCTCCACTTT. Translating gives CASSLWGREDSPLHF.

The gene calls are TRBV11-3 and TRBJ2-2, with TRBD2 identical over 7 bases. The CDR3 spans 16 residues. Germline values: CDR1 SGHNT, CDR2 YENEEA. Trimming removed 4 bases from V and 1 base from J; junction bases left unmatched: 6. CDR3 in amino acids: CASSSKRGENTGELFF. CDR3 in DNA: TGTGCCAGCAGCTCCAAACGGGGGGAGAACACCGGGGAGCTGTTTTTT.

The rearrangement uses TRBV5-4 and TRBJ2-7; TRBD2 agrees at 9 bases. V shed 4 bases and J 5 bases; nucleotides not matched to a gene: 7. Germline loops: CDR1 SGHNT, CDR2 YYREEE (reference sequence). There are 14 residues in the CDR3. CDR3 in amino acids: CASSPREGRNEQYF. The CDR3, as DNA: TGTGCCAGCAGCCCGCGGGAGGGCCGGAACGAGCAGTACTTC.

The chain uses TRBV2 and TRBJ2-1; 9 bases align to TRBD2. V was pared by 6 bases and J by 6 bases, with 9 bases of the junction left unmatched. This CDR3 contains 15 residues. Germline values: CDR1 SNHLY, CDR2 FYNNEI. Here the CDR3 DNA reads TGTGCCAGCAGGGAGTCGGGACTAGCAGTCAATGAGCAGTTCTTC. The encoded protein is CASRESGLAVNEQFF.

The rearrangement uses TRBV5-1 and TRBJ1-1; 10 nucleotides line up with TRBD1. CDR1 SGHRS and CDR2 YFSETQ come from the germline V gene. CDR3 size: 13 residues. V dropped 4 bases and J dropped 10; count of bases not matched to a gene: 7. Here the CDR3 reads CASSLGQGVGAFF. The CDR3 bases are TGCGCCAGCAGCCTAGGACAGGGGGTTGGAGCTTTCTTT.

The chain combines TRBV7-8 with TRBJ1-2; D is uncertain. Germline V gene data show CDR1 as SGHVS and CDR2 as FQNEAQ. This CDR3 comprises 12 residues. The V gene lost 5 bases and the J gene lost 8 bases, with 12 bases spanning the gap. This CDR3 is CASSPNTGGYTF. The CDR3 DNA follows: TGTGCCAGCAGCCCCAACACGGGGGGCTACACCTTC.

The CDR3 DNA follows: TGTGCCAGCAGTTACGGGGGCGCATCCCAAGAGACCCAGTACTTC. Translation: CASSYGGASQETQYF. V usage is TRBV6-6 and J usage is TRBJ2-5, with a possible D match to TRBD1 (6 bases). The CDR3 is 15 amino acids. Germline V gene data show CDR1 as MNHNY and CDR2 as SVGAGI (reference sequence). The V gene lost 2 bases and the J gene lost 1 base, with 11 bases spanning the gap.

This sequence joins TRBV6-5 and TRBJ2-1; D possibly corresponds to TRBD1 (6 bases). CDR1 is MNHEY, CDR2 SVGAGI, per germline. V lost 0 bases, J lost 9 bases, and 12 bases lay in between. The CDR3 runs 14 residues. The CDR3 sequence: CASSYSTGTGEQFF. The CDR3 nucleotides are TGTGCCAGCAGTTACTCAACAGGGACGGGTGAGCAGTTCTTC.

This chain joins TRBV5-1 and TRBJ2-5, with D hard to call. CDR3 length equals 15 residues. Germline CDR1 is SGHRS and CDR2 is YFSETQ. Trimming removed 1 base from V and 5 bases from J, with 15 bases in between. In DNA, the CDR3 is TGCGCCAGCAGCTTGTCATCCCCGGGTGTGGAGACCCAGTACTTC. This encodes CASSLSSPGVETQYF.

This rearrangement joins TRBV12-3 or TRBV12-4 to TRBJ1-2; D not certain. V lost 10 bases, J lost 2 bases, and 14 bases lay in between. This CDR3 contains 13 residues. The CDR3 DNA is TGTGCCACCCCGGGAGGGCTGAACTATGGCTACACCTTC. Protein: CATPGGLNYGYTF.

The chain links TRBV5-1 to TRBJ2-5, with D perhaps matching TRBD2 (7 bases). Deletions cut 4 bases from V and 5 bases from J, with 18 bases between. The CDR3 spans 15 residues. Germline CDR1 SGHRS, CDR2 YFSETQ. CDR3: CASSPEGGRRETQYF. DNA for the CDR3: TGCGCCAGCAGCCCGGAGGGGGGGCGGCGGGAGACCCAGTACTTC.

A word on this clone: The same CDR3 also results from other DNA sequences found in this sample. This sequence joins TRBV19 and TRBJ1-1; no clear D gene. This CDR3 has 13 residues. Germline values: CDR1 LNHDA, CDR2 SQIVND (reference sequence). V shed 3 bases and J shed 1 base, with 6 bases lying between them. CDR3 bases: TGTGCCAGTAGTATCAGTTCGAACACTGAAGCTTTCTTT. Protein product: CASSISSNTEAFF. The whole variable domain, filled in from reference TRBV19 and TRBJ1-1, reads DGGITQSPKYLFRKEGQNVTLSCEQNLNHDAMYWYRQDPGQGLRLIYYSQIVNDFQKGDIAEGYSVSREKKESFPLTVTSAQKNPTAFYLCASSISSNTEAFFGQGTRLTVV.

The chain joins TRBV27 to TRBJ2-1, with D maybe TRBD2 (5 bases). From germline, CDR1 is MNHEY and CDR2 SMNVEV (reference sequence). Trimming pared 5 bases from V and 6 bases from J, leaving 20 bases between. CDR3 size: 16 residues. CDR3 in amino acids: CASSNRWSGGGNEQFF. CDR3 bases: TGTGCCAGCAGTAACCGTTGGAGCGGTGGTGGCAATGAGCAGTTCTTC.

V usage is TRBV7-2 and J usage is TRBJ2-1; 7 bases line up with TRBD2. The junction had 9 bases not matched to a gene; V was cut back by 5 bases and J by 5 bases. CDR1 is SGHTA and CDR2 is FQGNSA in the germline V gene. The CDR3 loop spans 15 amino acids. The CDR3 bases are TGTGCCAGCAGCCCCTCTGGGGGGGGGAACAATGAGCAGTTCTTC. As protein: CASSPSGGGNNEQFF.

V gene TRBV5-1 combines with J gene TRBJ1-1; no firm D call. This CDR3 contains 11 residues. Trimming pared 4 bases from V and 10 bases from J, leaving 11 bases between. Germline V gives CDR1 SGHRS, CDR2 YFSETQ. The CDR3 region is CASSPGSGAFF. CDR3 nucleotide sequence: TGCGCCAGCAGCCCCGGATCGGGAGCTTTCTTT.

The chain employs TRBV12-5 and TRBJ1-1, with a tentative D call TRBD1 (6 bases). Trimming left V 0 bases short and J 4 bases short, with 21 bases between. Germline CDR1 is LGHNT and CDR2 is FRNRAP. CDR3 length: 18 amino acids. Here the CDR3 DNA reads TGTGCTAGTGGTTTGGTATACACAGGGAGGGGGGTGAGCACTGAAGCTTTCTTT. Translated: CASGLVYTGRGVSTEAFF.

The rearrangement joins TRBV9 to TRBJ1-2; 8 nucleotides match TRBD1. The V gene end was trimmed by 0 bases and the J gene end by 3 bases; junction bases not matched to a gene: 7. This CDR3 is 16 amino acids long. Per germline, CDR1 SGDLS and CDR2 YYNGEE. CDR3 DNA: TGTGCCAGCAGCGTAGGAAGACAGGGGATTTACTATGGCTACACCTTC. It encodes CASSVGRQGIYYGYTF.

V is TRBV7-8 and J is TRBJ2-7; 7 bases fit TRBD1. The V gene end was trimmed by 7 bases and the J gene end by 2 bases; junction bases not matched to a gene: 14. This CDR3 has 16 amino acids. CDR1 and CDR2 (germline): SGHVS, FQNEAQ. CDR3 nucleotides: TGTGCCAGCACCCGGGTTGCCCAAGACAGGGCCTACGAGCAGTACTTC. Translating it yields CASTRVAQDRAYEQYF.

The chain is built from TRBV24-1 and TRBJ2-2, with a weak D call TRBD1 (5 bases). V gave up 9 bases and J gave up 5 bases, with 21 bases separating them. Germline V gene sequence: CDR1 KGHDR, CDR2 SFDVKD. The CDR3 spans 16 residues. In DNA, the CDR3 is TGTGCCACCGGGTCGTGGGAACAGGCAGAAACCGGGGAGCTGTTTTTT. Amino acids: CATGSWEQAETGELFF.

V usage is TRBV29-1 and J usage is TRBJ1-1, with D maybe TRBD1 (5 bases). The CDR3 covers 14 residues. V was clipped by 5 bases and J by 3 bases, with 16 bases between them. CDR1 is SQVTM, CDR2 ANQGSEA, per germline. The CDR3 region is CSVTRAIGDTEAFF. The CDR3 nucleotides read TGCAGCGTTACCCGGGCGATAGGGGACACTGAAGCTTTCTTT.

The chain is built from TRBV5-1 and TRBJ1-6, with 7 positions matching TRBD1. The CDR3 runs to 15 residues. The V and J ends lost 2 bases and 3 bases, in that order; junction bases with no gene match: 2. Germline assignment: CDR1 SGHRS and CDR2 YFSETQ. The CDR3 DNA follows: TGCGCCAGCAGCTTCCAGGGGGACTATAATTCACCCCTCCACTTT. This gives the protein CASSFQGDYNSPLHF.

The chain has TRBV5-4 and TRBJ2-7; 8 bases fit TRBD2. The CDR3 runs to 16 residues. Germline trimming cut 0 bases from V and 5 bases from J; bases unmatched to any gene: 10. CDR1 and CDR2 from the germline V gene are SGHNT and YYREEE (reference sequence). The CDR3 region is CASSLGNQAGVDEQYF. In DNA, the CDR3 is TGTGCCAGCAGCTTGGGGAACCAAGCGGGAGTGGACGAGCAGTACTTC.